These 8 T cell receptor beta chains were all obtained from the same sample, sequenced in a study of blood T cells in healthy people across ages. Through a sample-barcoded 5' primer and a J-beta primer mix, a second PCR was run for roughly 7 to 12 cycles. TCRdb processed the 5' RACE reads anew with MiXCR; each CDR3 protein has one entry. The table includes about 1,800,000 distinct CDR3 sequences, about 30% detected once. Input material: blood. The source of these receptors is a woman in her thirties in good health.

Regarding this clonotype: Given a much more abundant clone one base away, this may be a read error. This chain connects TRBV3-1 to TRBJ1-1; D not resolved. This CDR3 is 14 amino acids long. CDR1 LGHDT and CDR2 YNNKEL come from the germline V gene (reference sequence). CDR3 residues: CASNQAGYGTEAFF. Written as DNA, the CDR3 is TGTGCCAGCAACCAAGCGGGATACGGGACTGAAGCTTTCTTT. The variable domain in full, with the rest retrieved from reference TRBV3-1 and TRBJ1-1, is DTAVSQTPKYLVTQMGNDKSIKCEQNLGHDTMYWYKQDSKKFLKIMFSYNNKELIINETVPNRFSPKSPDKAHLNLHINSLELGDSAVYFCASNQAGYGTEAFFGQGTRLTVV.

This clonotype came up many times. This chain connects TRBV6-6 to TRBJ2-7, with a tentative D call TRBD1 (6 bases). The CDR3 is made up of 13 amino acids. V gave up 5 bases and J gave up 4 bases, with 12 bases separating them. Germline lookup yields CDR1 MNHNY and CDR2 SVGAGI (reference sequence). CDR3 residues: CASSIGQQYEQYF. The CDR3 DNA follows: TGTGCCAGCAGTATCGGACAGCAGTACGAGCAGTACTTC.

This chain links TRBV4-3 with TRBJ2-1; D is possibly TRBD2 (6 bases). V lost 3 bases and J 7 bases, leaving 10 bases between the germline ends. From germline, CDR1 is LGHNA and CDR2 YSLEER. CDR3 length equals 13 residues. CDR3 sequence (DNA): TGCGCCAGCAGCCAGCTGGGGGGTAATGAGCAGTTCTTC. Translated, it gives CASSQLGGNEQFF.

Comment on this clonotype: Relative to the germline gene, one junction end is altered; a read error may explain this. The V call is TRBV20-1, the J call TRBJ2-7; D is perhaps TRBD1 or TRBD2 (6 bases each). The J call may be faulty, since TRBJ2-5 better matches the DNA end. The CDR3 has 14 residues. Germline CDR1 DFQATT, CDR2 SNEGSKA (reference sequence). The CDR3 coding sequence is TGCAGTACTAGCCCGCGCCGAGGGGGAGAGACCCAGTACTTC. Translating gives CSTSPRRGGETQYF.

This clonotype was observed a handful of times. The J gene is TRBJ2-1, the V gene TRBV14; 8 bases match TRBD2. The ends lost 4 bases at V and 2 bases at J; junction bases unmatched: 10. Germline-derived CDR1 and CDR2 are SGHDN and FVKESK. The length of the CDR3 is 17 residues. CDR3 bases: TGTGCCAGCAGCCTTTACAGTCGGGGGGGTCCCTACAATGAGCAGTTCTTC. This gives the protein CASSLYSRGGPYNEQFF. The full variable domain, completed using reference TRBV14 and TRBJ2-1, is EAGVTQFPSHSVIEKGQTVTLRCDPISGHDNLYWYRRVMGKEIKFLLHFVKESKQDESGMPNNRFLAERTGGTYSTLKVQPAELEDSGVYFCASSLYSRGGPYNEQFFGPGTRLTVL.

The gene calls are TRBV12-3 or TRBV12-4 and TRBJ1-2; D unclear. This CDR3 contains 11 residues. V was trimmed by 6 bases and J by 11 bases, leaving 13 bases between them. In DNA, the CDR3 is TGTGCCAGCAGCCCCGTTTCTGTGTACACCTTC. It translates to CASSPVSVYTF.

This clonotype came up many times. The V call is TRBV12-3 or TRBV12-4, the J call TRBJ2-7; D call uncertain. There are 14 residues in the CDR3. Trimming took off 0 bases at V and 0 bases at J, with 6 bases between the two ends. This chain's CDR3 is CASSLAADSYEQYF. The CDR3 DNA sequence: TGTGCCAGCAGTTTAGCGGCCGACTCCTACGAGCAGTACTTC.

The J gene is TRBJ2-5, the V gene TRBV24-1; D gene uncertain. Germline lookup yields CDR1 KGHDR and CDR2 SFDVKD. V was clipped by 1 base and J by 7 bases, with 9 bases between them. The CDR3 runs to 13 residues. The CDR3 DNA is TGTGCCACCAGTGATTTTCCTCCGGGGACCCAGTACTTC. Protein: CATSDFPPGTQYF.